This paragraph reports one T cell receptor (beta chain). Its antigen is still unknown. This specimen belongs to a study of shared clonotypes between healthy human individuals. Looked up from germline, CDR1 is SGHRS and CDR2 is YFSETQ. This CDR3 is 14 amino acids long. Trimming at V came to 4 bases and at J to 8 bases, leaving 8 bases not matched to a gene. TCRdb's copy holds only in-frame clones and misses some; the assay was immunoSEQ multiplex PCR. The data show fewer than 2.5 million clones, 90% to 95% seen once. Every contributor of samples was a Caucasian grown-up residing in Nashville, Tennessee. Study findings and constraints: Sampling involved blood alone; tissue repertoires likely differ.

The chain couples TRBV5-1 to TRBJ2-4, with 8 nucleotides matching TRBD1. The sequenced material came from naive CD4+ T cells from PBMCs. Subset meaning: CD45RA+ positively selected. The TCR comes from a man between 18 and 29 years old in good health. Some clones in this sample may be carry-over from other donors' samples. The DNA of the CDR3 is TGCGCCAGCAGCCCCGGGACAGGATCAGACATTCAGTACTTC. It encodes CASSPGTGSDIQYF.